This T cell receptor (beta chain) emerged from a study of identical twins' blood T cells. This clonotype was counted many times. Its antigen is as yet unknown. Findings and caveats of the study: Shared environment remains a possible cause of twin similarity.

TCRdb used MiXCR to reprocess the 5' RACE reads, holding one entry per CDR3 protein. The sample carries 350,000 to 400,000 distinct CDR3 sequences, roughly 28% recorded once. The sample consisted of PBMCs. The clonotype comes from a woman between 18 and 50 years old in good health.

CDR3 residues: CASSPRTGDTEAFF. Here the CDR3 DNA reads TGTGCCAGCTCACCACGTACAGGGGATACTGAAGCTTTCTTT. The gene calls are TRBV18 and TRBJ1-1; TRBD1 matches at 7 bases. The CDR3 has 14 amino acids. CDR1 is KGHSH, CDR2 LQKENI, per germline. The V and J ends lost 1 base and 5 bases, in that order; junction bases with no gene match: 4.